This T cell receptor beta chain was obtained from a study of shared clonotypes between healthy human individuals. Findings and caveats of the study: Sorted-subset samples were not fully sequenced, rarefaction indicated.

Produced via immunoSEQ multiplex PCR; TCRdb's table is partial and in-frame only. The sample contains about 2 million clones, 85% to 95% of which appear only once. CDR1 and CDR2 (germline): PRHDT, FYEKMQ (reference sequence). The CDR3 spans 16 residues. With 10 bases clipped from V and 3 bases from J, the junction kept 8 bases outside the gene matches. Each of the donors was a healthy adult who was HIV-negative and had not had a recent acute infection or vaccination. Remarks on this clone: Its antigen is not known.

This TCR was recovered from a young man in good health. Sequencing was carried out using naive CD4+ T cells sorted from blood. Subset denoted: CD45RA+ positively selected. The chain has TRBV13 and TRBJ2-1; 14 positions agree with TRBD2. CDR3 in amino acids: CATGTSGRRDYNEQFF. CDR3 bases: TGTGCCACCGGGACTAGCGGGAGACGGGACTACAATGAGCAGTTCTTC.